This is a list of T cell receptor beta chains from one sample in a study of blood T cell repertoires in COVID-19. Clones were sequenced by immunoSEQ multiplex PCR, and TCRdb holds only the in-frame ones, with some missing. The sample lists almost 400,000 clones; 70% to 90% were seen once. Sequenced: peripheral blood. Receptors were obtained from a woman aged 55-75 years with COVID-19, enrolled during active disease. Both conserved end residues are part of each CDR3. D genes are given only for firm matches. The size entry is marked missing in some rows and otherwise reads once, few, many or a size class.

>TRBJ1-5|once|TRBV5-6|.
CASSLSQNQPQHF
TGTGCCAGCAGCTTATCCCAGAATCAGCCCCAGCATTTT
>TRBJ1-3|.|TRBV11-2|.
CASSLDPGHTISGNTIYF
TGTGCCAGCAGCTTAGACCCGGGACATACGATCTCTGGAAACACCATATATTTT
>TRBJ2-1|.|TRBV3-1/TRBV3-2|.
CASSQAGIPNEQFF
TGTGCCAGCAGCCAAGCAGGGATTCCCAATGAGCAGTTCTTC
>TRBJ2-5|.|TRBV7-9|.
CASSLVMSGQETQYF
TGTGCCAGCAGCTTAGTGATGTCAGGTCAAGAGACCCAGTACTTC
>TRBJ2-7|.|TRBV3-1/TRBV3-2|.
CASSPVPGEQYF
TGTGCCAGCAGCCCGGTCCCTGGCGAGCAGTACTTC
>TRBJ2-2|.|TRBV6-5|.
CASSYFKTGELFF
TGTGCCAGCAGTTACTTCAAAACCGGGGAGCTGTTTTTT
>TRBJ1-2|.|TRBV10-3|.
CAISEQGQNYGYTF
TGTGCCATCAGTGAACAGGGCCAGAACTATGGCTACACCTTC
>TRBJ1-2|.|TRBV6-6|TRBD1
CASSYSGQGAGGYTF
TGTGCCAGCAGTTACTCGGGACAGGGGGCGGGTGGCTACACCTTC
>TRBJ2-1|.|TRBV4-1|TRBD2
CASRPLAGRYNEQFF
TGCGCCAGCAGACCACTAGCGGGGAGGTACAATGAGCAGTTCTTC
>TRBJ2-1|.|TRBV6-5|.
CASSYGPLAREQFF
TGTGCCAGCAGTTACGGACCCCTAGCGCGTGAGCAGTTCTTC
>TRBJ1-2|.|TRBV5-1|.
CASSPGGGANYGYTF
TGCGCCAGCAGCCCGGGCGGAGGAGCTAACTATGGCTACACCTTC
>TRBJ1-4|.|TRBV14|.
CASSQAEGFGKLFF
TGTGCCAGCAGCCAAGCGGAGGGTTTTGGAAAACTGTTTTTT
>TRBJ1-3|once|TRBV19|.
CASSLDRGNTIYF
TGTGCCAGTTCGCTAGACAGGGGAAACACCATATATTTT
>TRBJ2-1|few|TRBV3-1/TRBV3-2|.
CASSQARRGGDEQFF
TGTGCCAGCAGCCAAGCCCGACGGGGAGGCGATGAGCAGTTCTTC
>TRBJ1-1|.|TRBV6-5|.
CASSYGGGTEAFF
TGTGCCAGCAGTTACGGGGGAGGCACTGAAGCTTTCTTT
>TRBJ2-3|.|TRBV7-6|TRBD1
CASSSSGTGDTQYF
TGTGCCAGCAGCTCGTCCGGGACAGGGGATACGCAGTATTTT
>TRBJ1-4|.|TRBV7-2|.
CASSSFNEKLFF
TGTGCCAGCAGCTCGTTTAATGAAAAACTGTTTTTT
>TRBJ2-7|.|TRBV28|TRBD2
CASSLYGGVAYEQYF
TGTGCCAGCAGTTTATATGGGGGGGTGGCCTACGAGCAGTACTTC
>TRBJ1-1|once|TRBV15|.
CATSRVGGRTEAFF
TGTGCCACCAGCAGAGTCGGGGGTCGCACTGAAGCTTTCTTT
>TRBJ2-3|once|TRBV7-3|.
CASSPGLGHTDTQYF
TGTGCCAGCAGCCCCGGGCTGGGACACACAGATACGCAGTATTTT
>TRBJ1-5|.|TRBV29-1|.
CSVVETGGDQPQHF
TGCAGCGTTGTAGAGACAGGTGGTGATCAGCCCCAGCATTTT
>TRBJ1-6|.|TRBV5-6|TRBD1
CASSLTGQGAPSPLHF
TGTGCCAGCAGCTTGACCGGACAGGGGGCTCCTTCACCCCTCCACTTT
>TRBJ2-3|.|TRBV29-1|.
CSVGRGAGNTQYF
TGCAGCGTTGGTCGGGGGGCGGGAAATACGCAGTATTTT
>TRBJ1-5|.|TRBV28|TRBD1
CASSPGQGNQPQHF
TGTGCCAGCAGTCCGGGACAGGGGAATCAGCCCCAGCATTTT
>TRBJ1-1|few|TRBV10-3|.
CAISGAGNTEAFF
TGTGCCATCAGTGGCGCCGGGAACACTGAAGCTTTCTTT
>TRBJ2-7|.|TRBV6-5|.
CASSLRGHTDYEQYF
TGTGCCAGCAGCCTCCGTGGGCATACGGACTACGAGCAGTACTTC
>TRBJ2-5|.|TRBV6-4|TRBD1
CASSDSFRTGPPRYF
TGTGCCAGCAGTGACTCTTTTCGGACAGGACCCCCTCGGTACTTC
>TRBJ1-6|.|TRBV27|.
CASSFGGSGFYNSPLHF
TGTGCCAGCAGTTTCGGCGGGTCAGGCTTCTATAATTCACCCCTCCACTTT
>TRBJ1-1|.|TRBV9|.
CASSVAENTEAFF
TGTGCCAGCAGCGTAGCAGAAAACACTGAAGCTTTCTTT
>TRBJ1-2|.|TRBV5-4|TRBD1
CASSLSGTGRYGYTF
TGTGCCAGCAGCTTGTCCGGGACAGGGCGCTATGGCTACACCTTC
>TRBJ1-5|.|TRBV19|.
CASTPGGGGAPQHF
TGTGCCAGTACCCCCGGCGGGGGAGGCGCGCCCCAGCATTTT
>TRBJ2-7|many|TRBV10-3|TRBD1
CAISEQGVTYEQYF
TGTGCCATCAGTGAGCAGGGGGTAACCTACGAGCAGTACTTC
>TRBJ1-4|.|TRBV7-9|.
CASSLSQGGRISTNEKLFF
TGTGCCAGCAGCTTATCTCAGGGCGGTAGAATTTCAACTAATGAAAAACTGTTTTTT
>TRBJ1-6|.|TRBV7-2|TRBD1
CASSLGSGTGNSPLHF
TGTGCCAGCAGCTTAGGGTCCGGGACAGGGAATTCACCCCTCCACTTT
>TRBJ2-7|.|TRBV5-6|TRBD2
CASSPGLAGYEQYF
TGTGCCAGCAGTCCGGGACTAGCGGGGTATGAGCAGTACTTC
>TRBJ2-5|.|TRBV7-6|TRBD2
CAVAGGSETQYF
TGTGCCGTAGCGGGGGGTTCAGAGACCCAGTACTTC
>TRBJ1-3|.|TRBV15|.
CATAYPGLRNTIYF
TGTGCCACCGCTTATCCAGGGCTCCGAAACACCATATATTTT
>TRBJ1-2|.|TRBV7-9|TRBD1
CASSPVDRGRNYGYTF
TGTGCCAGCAGTCCTGTTGACAGGGGGCGAAACTATGGCTACACCTTC
>TRBJ2-4|.|TRBV18|.
CASSPFRGDAKNIQYF
TGTGCCAGCTCACCCTTCCGCGGGGATGCCAAAAACATTCAGTACTTC
>TRBJ1-5|.|TRBV19|.
CASRVGQRNQPQHF
TGTGCCAGTAGGGTGGGGCAGCGTAATCAGCCCCAGCATTTT
>TRBJ1-2|.|TRBV6-1|.
CASSEVSVYGYTF
TGTGCCAGCAGTGAAGTCAGTGTCTATGGCTACACCTTC
>TRBJ2-5|.|TRBV18|TRBD2
CASSPSAARLAGEETQYF
TGTGCCAGCTCACCCTCGGCCGCTAGACTAGCGGGGGAAGAGACCCAGTACTTC
>TRBJ1-5|.|TRBV2|.
CASSAKPGVRQPQHF
TGTGCCAGCAGTGCTAAGCCCGGGGTCCGGCAGCCCCAGCATTTT
>TRBJ1-2|.|TRBV18|TRBD1
CASSPAGTVHYGYTF
TGTGCCAGCTCACCCGCCGGGACAGTCCACTATGGCTACACCTTC
>TRBJ1-2|.|TRBV4-1|.
CASSQEREGGFYGYTF
TGCGCCAGCAGCCAAGAAAGGGAGGGGGGCTTCTATGGCTACACCTTC
>TRBJ2-2|.|TRBV11-3|.
CASSLVSTNTGELFF
TGTGCCAGCAGCTTAGTTAGTACGAACACCGGGGAGCTGTTTTTT
>TRBJ2-3|.|TRBV5-6|TRBD1
CASSELSGTAYSTDTQYF
TGTGCCAGCAGCGAGTTATCTGGGACAGCCTATTCCACAGATACGCAGTATTTT
>TRBJ2-1|.|TRBV7-8|TRBD2
CASSSARGGNEQFF
TGTGCCAGCAGCTCAGCGCGGGGAGGGAATGAGCAGTTCTTC
>TRBJ1-4|.|TRBV19|.
CASKDGGAQGNEKLFF
TGTGCCAGTAAGGACGGTGGGGCCCAGGGTAATGAAAAACTGTTTTTT
>TRBJ1-2|.|TRBV7-8|TRBD1
CASSPDRGRDYGYTF
TGTGCCAGCAGCCCAGACAGGGGGCGTGACTATGGCTACACCTTC
>TRBJ2-7|.|TRBV15|.
CATSRDPQTTRGEQYF
TGTGCCACCAGCAGAGATCCACAAACAACGCGGGGCGAGCAGTACTTC